The 25 T cell receptor beta chains listed next were all sequenced from one sample in a study of cytomegalovirus exposure and HLA in healthy donors (dated 2017 in TCRdb). Library method: the immunoSEQ multiplex PCR assay. The multiplex PCR relied on a mix of 60 forward primers for TCR Vbeta segments and 13 reverse primers for TCR Jbeta segments. As stored in TCRdb, this immuneACCESS dataset retains in-frame rearrangements with V and J assigned. A fraction of the clones does not appear; measured against another copy, unresolved V genes explain less than half of the discrepancy, and the remainder lacks a known reason. Recorded for this sample are about 160,000 clones; 85% of them occurred a single time. The ten largest clones take up more than 2% of the sample. Sequences were obtained from PBMCs. These receptors all stem from a man aged 18 to 29 in good health and CMV-seropositive.

The chain carries TRBV7-2 and TRBJ1-4; 9 nucleotides match TRBD1. Trimming took 0 bases from V and 5 from J; bases not matched to a gene: 7. This CDR3 spans 17 amino acids. Germline loops: CDR1 SGHTA, CDR2 FQGNSA. The CDR3 here is CASSLAIGTGKNEKLFF. In DNA form, the CDR3 reads TGTGCCAGCAGCTTAGCTATCGGGACAGGGAAGAATGAAAAACTGTTTTTT.

This clone showed up just once. The chain employs TRBV29-1 and TRBJ2-1; 7 positions agree with TRBD1. This CDR3 region has 13 residues. Germline V gives CDR1 SQVTM, CDR2 ANQGSEA. V dropped 4 bases and J dropped 0; count of bases not matched to a gene: 0. CDR3 region: CSVGQGSYNEQFF. The CDR3, as DNA: TGCAGCGTTGGACAGGGCTCCTACAATGAGCAGTTCTTC.

The V and J genes are TRBV5-1 and TRBJ1-3; 7 bases line up with TRBD1. CDR1 and CDR2 (germline): SGHRS, YFSETQ. V lost 0 bases, J lost 4 bases, and 10 bases stayed unmatched. The length of the CDR3 is 17 residues. CDR3 residues: CASSLGDRAIGGNTIYF. The CDR3 DNA sequence: TGCGCCAGCAGCTTGGGCGACAGGGCAATCGGGGGAAACACCATATATTTT.

The chain has TRBV2 and TRBJ2-2, with 12 bases matching TRBD2. Germline CDR1 is SNHLY and CDR2 is FYNNEI. CDR3 length: 15 amino acids. V lost 8 bases, J lost 3 bases, and 4 bases stayed unmatched. CDR3 nucleotides: TGTGCCAGCGCCGGGACTAGCGGGCACACCGGGGAGCTGTTTTTT. This codes for CASAGTSGHTGELFF. Combining the CDR3 with reference TRBV2 and TRBJ2-2 gives the whole variable domain EPEVTQTPSHQVTQMGQEVILRCVPISNHLYFYWYRQILGQKVEFLVSFYNNEISEKSEIFDDQFSVERPDGSNFTLKIRSTKLEDSAMYFCASAGTSGHTGELFFGEGSRLTVL.

CDR3 nucleotides: TGTGCCAGCAGCTCCGGGACAGGGCCTGAAGCTTTCTTT. Its translation is CASSSGTGPEAFF. The rearrangement links TRBV7-3 to TRBJ1-1, with 9 bases identical to TRBD1. Germline-derived CDR1 and CDR2 are SGHTA and FQGTGA. V shed 4 bases, J shed 6 bases, and the junction held 3 bases outside the gene matches. The CDR3 loop spans 13 amino acids.

The chain links TRBV6-1 to TRBJ1-1; weak D call: TRBD1 (6 bases). Germline loops: CDR1 MNHNS, CDR2 SASEGT. This CDR3 has 12 residues. V lost 7 bases to trimming and J lost 6 bases, with 12 bases between them. CDR3 region: CASKPGAPEAFF. The CDR3 DNA reads TGTGCCAGCAAGCCAGGGGCGCCTGAAGCTTTCTTT.

Comment on this clone: Distinct nucleotide sequences in the sample also encode this CDR3. The chain couples TRBV6-5 to TRBJ2-3, with 12 bases matching TRBD2. Germline V CDR1 and CDR2: MNHEY, SVGAGI. Losses at the gene ends were 6 bases for V and 1 base for J; bases not matched to a gene: 2. The CDR3 length is 15 residues. CDR3 amino acids: CASSWTSGGTDTQYF. As DNA, the CDR3 is TGTGCCAGCAGCTGGACTAGCGGGGGCACAGATACGCAGTATTTT.

The J gene is TRBJ2-3, the V gene TRBV5-1; the match to TRBD1 covers 8 bases. CDR1 is SGHRS, CDR2 YFSETQ, per germline. The V and J ends lost 4 bases and 4 bases, in that order; junction bases with no gene match: 2. This CDR3 comprises 13 residues. CDR3 sequence reads: CASSTGGADTQYF. The CDR3 nucleotides are TGCGCCAGCAGCACAGGGGGAGCAGATACGCAGTATTTT.

The count of this clone is one. V is TRBV5-1 and J is TRBJ1-2, with a weak D call TRBD1 (6 bases). The CDR3 is 14 amino acids. V lost 4 bases and J lost 4, with 14 bases in between. Germline CDR1 is SGHRS and CDR2 is YFSETQ. CDR3 DNA sequence: TGCGCCAGCAGCATATTGGACAGTTCCTATGGCTACACCTTC. Translation gives CASSILDSSYGYTF.

CDR3 DNA sequence: TGTGCCAGCAGCTTAGTTCAGGGGGCGGGGGACACTGAAGCTTTCTTT. Its translation is CASSLVQGAGDTEAFF. The chain couples TRBV7-6 to TRBJ1-1, with TRBD1 matching 8 bases. V trimming: 1 base; J trimming: 3 bases; junction bases outside the gene matches: 7. Germline CDR1 SGHVS, CDR2 FNYEAQ. The CDR3 contains 16 residues.

The chain is built from TRBV6-1 and TRBJ1-2, with no clear D. V lost 6 bases and J lost 1, with 9 bases in between. Germline CDR1 is MNHNS and CDR2 is SASEGT. The length of the CDR3 is 13 residues. CDR3 loop: CASRETVNYGYTF. CDR3 in DNA: TGTGCCAGCAGGGAAACAGTTAACTATGGCTACACCTTC.

This clone was observed a few times. The V gene is TRBV7-8, the J gene TRBJ1-5; TRBD1 matches 9 bases. V shed 0 bases, J shed 5 bases, and the junction held 5 bases outside the gene matches. This CDR3 is built from 16 residues. CDR1 is SGHVS and CDR2 is FQNEAQ in the germline V gene. The CDR3: CASSLAVTGGYQPQHF. The CDR3 DNA reads TGTGCCAGCAGCTTAGCGGTAACAGGGGGCTATCAGCCCCAGCATTTT.

The chain is built from TRBV6-1 and TRBJ1-5, with 8 bases that match TRBD1. The ends lost 7 bases at V and 3 bases at J; junction bases unmatched: 5. The CDR3 is 14 residues long. Germline lookup yields CDR1 MNHNS and CDR2 SASEGT. CDR3: CASMVTGDNQPQHF. As DNA, the CDR3 is TGTGCCAGCATGGTGACAGGGGACAATCAGCCCCAGCATTTT.

V gene TRBV6-1 combines with J gene TRBJ1-5, with 7 bases fitting TRBD1. Per the germline V gene, CDR1 is MNHNS and CDR2 is SASEGT. CDR3 size: 14 residues. V lost 1 base, J lost 7 bases, and 4 bases stayed unmatched. The CDR3 DNA sequence: TGTGCCAGCAGTGAAGACAGGGGTGGGCAGCCCCAGCATTTT. Translation: CASSEDRGGQPQHF.

This chain connects TRBV9 to TRBJ2-5; 10 bases agree with TRBD2. The CDR3 totals 15 residues. J lost 5 bases, V lost 2 bases, and 6 bases had no gene match. Germline CDR1 SGDLS, CDR2 YYNGEE. CDR3 DNA: TGTGCCAGCAGCGTGCAAGCGGGGGGGACGGAGACCCAGTACTTC. Protein sequence: CASSVQAGGTETQYF.

This clone was detected only once. V and J are TRBV9 and TRBJ2-3; 8 bases line up with TRBD2. Unmatched junction bases numbered 8, after V lost 3 bases and J lost 2 bases. The CDR3 is 16 amino acids. Germline V CDR1 and CDR2: SGDLS, YYNGEE. The DNA for the CDR3 is TGTGCCAGCAGCGGAGTGACGGGGGGGGCCACAGATACGCAGTATTTT. This sequence encodes CASSGVTGGATDTQYF.

As to this clone: At one end, the junction sequence differs from germline, possibly due to a read error. This CDR3 is CASSSKPNKVF. CDR3 nucleotides: TGTGCCAGCAGCTCAAAACCTAATAAAGTATTT. The chain recombines TRBV27 with TRBJ1-1, with no clear D. Germline CDR1 is MNHEY and CDR2 is SMNVEV (reference sequence). The CDR3 loop spans 11 amino acids.

A few counts support this clone. The chain carries TRBV4-2 and TRBJ2-7; possibly TRBD2 for D (7 bases). CDR1 and CDR2 from the germline V gene are LGHNA and YNFKEQ. Trimming removed 4 bases at V and 4 bases at J, with 20 bases between. This CDR3 has 16 residues. The DNA for the CDR3 is TGTGCCAGCAGCCCCGCTGGACAGCCCGGGGGGTACGAGCAGTACTTC. Amino acids: CASSPAGQPGGYEQYF.

The count of this clone is one. The chain recombines TRBV30 with TRBJ1-5; 10 nucleotides align to TRBD1. Looked up from germline, CDR1 is GTSNPN and CDR2 is SVGIG (reference sequence). The V gene end was trimmed by 3 bases and the J gene end by 4 bases; junction bases not matched to a gene: 6. The CDR3 spans 15 residues. The CDR3 DNA is TGTGCCTGGAGCAACCGGGACAGGGGTAATCAGCCCCAGCATTTT. Protein sequence: CAWSNRDRGNQPQHF.

The chain links TRBV7-2 to TRBJ1-5; 9 bases align to TRBD1. The CDR3 consists of 16 residues. The trim removed 1 base at V and 2 bases at J, leaving 3 bases unmatched. The germline CDR1 and CDR2 sequences are SGHTA and FQGNSA. CDR3 coding DNA: TGTGCCAGCAGCTTAGGGGACAGGGCCCGCAATCAGCCCCAGCATTTT. Translating gives CASSLGDRARNQPQHF.

The chain uses TRBV4-3 and TRBJ1-1, with 7 bases matching TRBD1. V dropped 1 base and J dropped 10; count of bases not matched to a gene: 18. Germline CDR1 reads LGHNA; CDR2 reads YSLEER. This CDR3 spans 17 amino acids. The CDR3 DNA follows: TGCGCCAGCAGCCAAGCGAGAAATTTACAGGGGCTGTTGGGAGCTTTCTTT. Translation gives CASSQARNLQGLLGAFF.

The chain has TRBV5-1 and TRBJ1-2, with TRBD1 as a possible D gene (5 bases). The V gene lost 4 bases and the J gene lost 8 bases, with 18 bases spanning the gap. CDR1 SGHRS and CDR2 YFSETQ come from the germline V gene. The CDR3 covers 14 residues. CDR3 coding DNA: TGCGCCAGCAGCCAAGACAGCACCGCGTGGGGCTACACCTTC. This gives the protein CASSQDSTAWGYTF. The full variable domain, completed using reference TRBV5-1 and TRBJ1-2, is KAGVTQTPRYLIKTRGQQVTLSCSPISGHRSVSWYQQTPGQGLQFLFEYFSETQRNKGNFPGRFSGRQFSNSRSEMNVSTLELGDSALYLCASSQDSTAWGYTFGSGTRLTVV.

This chain connects TRBV7-9 to TRBJ2-5; D is unresolved. V dropped 5 bases and J dropped 2 bases, with 12 bases sitting between them. This CDR3 is 14 amino acids long. Germline CDR1 and CDR2: SEHNR and FQNEAQ (reference sequence). CDR3 coding DNA: TGTGCCAGCAGCCCGCCCAGTCCTCAAGAGACCCAGTACTTC. Translated: CASSPPSPQETQYF.

The CDR3 protein is CAGGRETTNEKLFF. In DNA, the CDR3 is TGTGCCGGAGGAAGAGAAACAACTAATGAAAAACTGTTTTTT. This sequence joins TRBV2 and TRBJ1-4; D is undetermined. The CDR3 contains 14 residues. The V end lost 11 bases, the J end lost 0 bases, and 13 bases lay between the germline ends. Germline V gives CDR1 SNHLY, CDR2 FYNNEI.

The V gene is TRBV6-4, the J gene TRBJ2-2; possible D gene TRBD2, 7 bases. V was pared by 3 bases and J by 3 bases, with 8 bases between. CDR3 length: 14 residues. Germline loops: CDR1 MRHNA, CDR2 SNTAGT. The CDR3 DNA sequence: TGTGCCAGCAGTGAAGGGGGGGACACCGGGGAGCTGTTTTTT. Protein product: CASSEGGDTGELFF.